This TCR beta chain was observed in a study of beta chain features in type 1 diabetes. This clone was picked up a small number of times. Its antigen remains unknown. The study reverse transcribed the entire isolated RNA, so it sequenced expressed TCRB transcripts. Profiled with immunoSEQ multiplex PCR; TCRdb holds only in-frame clones, not every one. The repertoire includes hundreds of thousands of clones, over 12% of them detected once, and approximately 0.043% sits in the top ten. Sorted CD4+ subsets: naive, central memory, regulatory, stem cell-like memory (CD45RO/CCR7/CD25/CD127/CD95/CD27 panel). V lost 5 bases to trimming and J lost 1 base, with 13 bases between them. The germline gives CDR1 SGHTA, CDR2 FQGTGA. The CDR3 length is 15 residues. General observations from the study: More deletions and fewer insertions at VDJ junctions were found in patients with type 1 diabetes. Type 1 diabetes patients had moderately but significantly shorter TCRB CDR3s in all four CD4+ subsets.

The rearrangement uses TRBV7-3 and TRBJ2-3; no clear D gene. The source of this sequence is a man between 18 and 29 years old with type 1 diabetes. Sequenced input: naive CD4+ T cells from blood. CDR3: CASSRLGGGTDTQYF. The CDR3 DNA follows: TGTGCCAGCAGCCGGCTAGGCGGAGGCACAGATACGCAGTATTTT.